This T cell receptor (beta chain) stems from a study of T-cell reconstitution after alpha-beta-depleted transplantation in children. CDR3 length: 13 residues. The ends were cut back, 6 bases at V and 5 bases at J, with 11 bases in the middle. TCRbeta library preparation incorporated unique molecular identifiers. TCRdb re-derived calls from the PCR reads in MiXCR, one entry per CDR3 protein. This table holds hundreds of thousands of distinct CDR3 sequences, around 12% found once. This clonotype was recorded at least ten times. The sequence was obtained from a girl aged 2 to 10 with congenital amegakaryocytic thrombocytopenia, due to receive a stem cell transplant. This rearrangement joins TRBV12-3 or TRBV12-4 to TRBJ2-1; D possibly corresponds to TRBD2 (6 bases). The sequences come from PBMCs, collected before TCRalphabeta/CD19-depleted stem cell transplant. In nucleotides, the CDR3 is TGTGCCAGCAGGAGACTAGTGGACAATGAGCAGTTCTTC. Translated: CASRRLVDNEQFF.